Below are 30 T cell receptor beta chains sequenced from a single sample in a study of blood T cell repertoires in COVID-19. TCRdb's copy holds only in-frame clones and misses some; the assay was immunoSEQ multiplex PCR. The profile shows 45,000 to 65,000 clones, approximately 80% of them singletons. Sequenced sample: peripheral blood. The source is a man aged 25 to 45 with COVID-19, enrolled during active disease.

The count of this clone is one. The junction shows a germline mismatch at one end, possibly a read error. The V and J genes are TRBV7-7 and TRBJ1-4, with 7 positions matching TRBD1. The CDR3 totals 15 residues. Looked up from germline, CDR1 is SSHAT and CDR2 is FNYEAQ (reference sequence). The DNA for the CDR3 is TGTGCTAGCAGCCCGGGACAGTCCATAAATGAAAAACTGTTTTTT. Translating gives CASSPGQSINEKLFF.

The chain combines TRBV19 with TRBJ1-1, with D possibly TRBD1 on 6 matching bases. V lost 7 bases and J 4 bases, leaving 13 bases between the germline ends. CDR3 length equals 13 residues. Germline CDR1 and CDR2: LNHDA and SQIVND (reference sequence). CDR3 in amino acids: CASMGGLGTEAFF. In DNA form, the CDR3 reads TGTGCCAGTATGGGGGGGCTGGGCACTGAAGCTTTCTTT.

The chain links TRBV7-2 to TRBJ1-2, with 9 bases fitting TRBD1. The germline V gene encodes CDR1 SGHTA and CDR2 FQGNSA. V dropped 3 bases and J dropped 3; count of bases not matched to a gene: 5. The CDR3 sequence is 15 residues long. This chain's CDR3 is CASSLKGQGDYGYTF. The CDR3 DNA sequence: TGTGCCAGCAGCTTGAAGGGACAGGGAGACTATGGCTACACCTTC.

The genes are TRBV7-2 and TRBJ2-3; no clear D gene. CDR3 length: 15 amino acids. Germline V gene data show CDR1 as SGHTA and CDR2 as FQGNSA. Trimming shortened V by 1 base and J by 7 bases, and 15 bases separated the two germline ends. The CDR3 reads CASSLEVMGENTQYF. In DNA form, the CDR3 reads TGTGCCAGCAGCTTAGAAGTCATGGGCGAGAATACGCAGTATTTT.

V is TRBV30 and J is TRBJ2-7; 9 positions agree with TRBD2. With 2 bases clipped from V and 0 bases from J, the junction kept 5 bases outside the gene matches. CDR1 is GTSNPN, CDR2 SVGIG, per germline (reference sequence). This CDR3 comprises 15 residues. The DNA for the CDR3 is TGTGCCTGGAGTTCTGGACTAGCGAACTCCTACGAGCAGTACTTC. Translation gives CAWSSGLANSYEQYF.

The gene calls are TRBV5-1 and TRBJ1-2; D unclear. The V end was cut by 0 bases, the J end by 4 bases, with 7 bases between. The CDR3 consists of 13 residues. CDR1 is SGHRS and CDR2 is YFSETQ in the germline V gene. The CDR3 is CASSLGQIYGYTF. DNA for the CDR3: TGCGCCAGCAGCTTGGGCCAGATCTATGGCTACACCTTC.

The chain links TRBV7-3 to TRBJ1-2; 8 nucleotides line up with TRBD1. In germline, CDR1 is SGHTA, CDR2 FQGTGA. The CDR3 is 14 amino acids. The V and J ends lost 0 bases and 8 bases, in that order; junction bases with no gene match: 5. The CDR3 DNA reads as TGTGCCAGCAGCTTAACGCGGACAGGGAAAGGCTACACCTTC. Protein product: CASSLTRTGKGYTF.

This chain uses TRBV25-1 with TRBJ2-5; 7 nucleotides agree with TRBD1. Trimming cost V 4 bases and J 4 bases; bases outside gene matches: 9. The CDR3 totals 15 residues. CDR1 and CDR2 from the germline V gene are MGHDK and SYGVNS. CDR3 bases: TGTGCCAGCAGTGTATTACAGGGGATAGGAGAGACCCAGTACTTC. The encoded protein is CASSVLQGIGETQYF.

This clone was seen only once. CDR3 sequence: CASSTIRGATNEKLFF. CDR3 DNA: TGTGCCAGTAGTACTATCAGGGGAGCAACTAATGAAAAACTGTTTTTT. The genes are TRBV19 and TRBJ1-4; a possible D gene is TRBD1 (6 bases). Trimming pared 4 bases from V and 0 bases from J, leaving 12 bases between. Germline loops: CDR1 LNHDA, CDR2 SQIVND (reference sequence). This CDR3 region has 16 residues.

This clone was counted only a few times. V and J are TRBV9 and TRBJ1-4; 8 nucleotides align to TRBD1. The CDR3 consists of 15 residues. CDR1 SGDLS and CDR2 YYNGEE come from the germline V gene. V lost 2 bases, J lost 8 bases, and 8 bases stayed unmatched. Written as DNA, the CDR3 is TGTGCCAGCAGCGTTTCGGGACAGGAAGGAGAAAAACTGTTTTTT. Its protein is CASSVSGQEGEKLFF. Filled out from reference TRBV9 and TRBJ1-4, the complete variable domain reads DSGVTQTPKHLITATGQRVTLRCSPRSGDLSVYWYQQSLDQGLQFLIQYYNGEERAKGNILERFSAQQFPDLHSELNLSSLELGDSALYFCASSVSGQEGEKLFFGSGTQLSVL.

The chain recombines TRBV5-8 with TRBJ1-1, with D unresolved. This CDR3 has 12 amino acids. V shed 2 bases and J shed 6 bases, with 8 bases lying between them. The V gene's germline CDR1 is SGHTS and CDR2 YDEGEE. The CDR3 nucleotides are TGTGCCAGCAGCTTTGGGAGGTCTGAAGCTTTCTTT. This codes for CASSFGRSEAFF.

The chain employs TRBV5-4 and TRBJ2-7, with D tentatively TRBD2 (6 bases). Deletions cut 4 bases from V and 9 bases from J, with 14 bases between. This CDR3 is built from 12 residues. Germline lookup yields CDR1 SGHNT and CDR2 YYREEE (reference sequence). The CDR3 nucleotides read TGTGCCAGCAGCGGGGGGACCTCCGGGCAGTACTTC. Protein product: CASSGGTSGQYF.

The J gene is TRBJ2-1, the V gene TRBV5-6; 7 bases align to TRBD1. Germline values: CDR1 SGHDT, CDR2 YYEEEE. Trimming removed 3 bases from V and 3 bases from J; junction bases left unmatched: 9. The CDR3 length is 16 residues. CDR3 sequence (DNA): TGTGCCAGCAGCTCTAACCAGGGGGATTTCTACAATGAGCAGTTCTTC. It yields the protein CASSSNQGDFYNEQFF. The variable domain in full, completed from reference TRBV5-6 and TRBJ2-1, reads DAGVTQSPTHLIKTRGQQVTLRCSPKSGHDTVSWYQQALGQGPQFIFQYYEEEERQRGNFPDRFSGHQFPNYSSELNVNALLLGDSALYLCASSSNQGDFYNEQFFGPGTRLTVL.

The table lists this clone with a few counts. This chain's CDR3 is CASSQAQGYEQYF. The CDR3 coding sequence is TGCGCCAGCAGCCAAGCGCAGGGGTACGAGCAGTACTTC. The chain carries TRBV4-1 and TRBJ2-7, with D possibly being TRBD1 (6 bases). Trimming shortened V by 1 base and J by 4 bases, and 8 bases separated the two germline ends. The CDR3 extends over 13 amino acids. Germline V gene lookup returns CDR1 MGHRA and CDR2 YSYEKL.

V usage is TRBV7-9 and J usage is TRBJ2-5; tentatively, D is TRBD2 (5 bases). Trimming cost V 5 bases and J 7 bases, with 11 bases left between them. CDR1 is SEHNR, CDR2 FQNEAQ, per germline (reference sequence). The CDR3 totals 12 residues. CDR3 amino acids: CASSGRAPTQYF. The CDR3 nucleotides are TGTGCCAGCAGCGGGCGGGCGCCGACCCAGTACTTC.

The rearrangement joins TRBV6-5 to TRBJ1-5; 10 bases map to TRBD1. The CDR3 is 15 amino acids. J was trimmed by 8 bases and V by 5 bases; bases with no gene match: 9. CDR1 and CDR2 (germline): MNHEY, SVGAGI. The DNA for the CDR3 is TGTGCCAGCAGTCTCCGGGACAGGGGTTCGGAGCCCCAGCATTTT. It yields the protein CASSLRDRGSEPQHF.

For the CDR3, the DNA is TGTGCCAGTAGTATAGGCGGGAGTCAGTACGAGCAGTACTTC. Its protein is CASSIGGSQYEQYF. The V call is TRBV19, the J call TRBJ2-7, with TRBD2 identical over 7 bases. The ends lost 1 base at V and 4 bases at J; junction bases unmatched: 4. The CDR3 contains 14 residues. Germline lookup yields CDR1 LNHDA and CDR2 SQIVND (reference sequence).

The chain uses TRBV11-3 and TRBJ2-1; 10 bases agree with TRBD1. V shed 4 bases, J shed 4 bases, and the junction held 4 bases outside the gene matches. CDR1 SGHNT and CDR2 YENEEA come from the germline V gene. The length of the CDR3 is 15 residues. This CDR3 reads CASSSDRGGYNEQFF. CDR3 DNA sequence: TGTGCCAGCAGCTCGGACAGGGGGGGGTACAATGAGCAGTTCTTC.

The table lists this clone with a count of one. CDR3 DNA sequence: TGTGCCACCAGTGAATCCGGACAGGGTCGGAGCAATCAGCCCCAGCATTTT. It codes for CATSESGQGRSNQPQHF. The rearrangement joins TRBV24-1 to TRBJ1-5; the match to TRBD1 covers 8 bases. V was pared by 4 bases and J by 1 base, with 8 bases of the junction left unmatched. The CDR3 spans 17 residues. Looked up from germline, CDR1 is KGHDR and CDR2 is SFDVKD.

This clone was observed a few times. V and J are TRBV11-2 and TRBJ1-3; a possible D gene is TRBD1 (5 bases). This CDR3 comprises 15 residues. The germline gives CDR1 SGHAT, CDR2 FQNNGV. Trimming took off 5 bases at V and 7 bases at J, with 18 bases between the two ends. CDR3 DNA: TGTGCCAGCAGCCCGGGGGACTTGAGGGGCAACACCATATATTTT. It is translated as CASSPGDLRGNTIYF.

This clone appeared a single time. The V and J genes are TRBV6-5 and TRBJ1-6; tentative D call: TRBD1 (5 bases). This CDR3 has 16 amino acids. Germline values: CDR1 MNHEY, CDR2 SVGAGI. Between the trimmed V and J ends, which lost 0 bases and 2 bases, there was a span of 8 bases. In nucleotides, the CDR3 is TGTGCCAGCAGTTACTCCGACAGTCCCTATAATTCACCCCTCCACTTT. Translated: CASSYSDSPYNSPLHF.

This chain connects TRBV24-1 to TRBJ1-5, with 11 nucleotides matching TRBD1. Per germline, CDR1 KGHDR and CDR2 SFDVKD. Unmatched junction bases numbered 8, after V lost 2 bases and J lost 6 bases. CDR3 length: 17 residues. DNA for the CDR3: TGTGCCACCAGTGATTCCCGGACAGGGGGCAGGGGTCAGCCCCAGCATTTT. This sequence encodes CATSDSRTGGRGQPQHF.

The chain employs TRBV18 and TRBJ1-1; D gene ambiguous. Per germline, CDR1 KGHSH and CDR2 LQKENI. The CDR3 totals 13 residues. Trimming removed 6 bases at V and 1 base at J, with 9 bases between. CDR3 protein: CASSHGENTEAFF. The DNA of the CDR3 is TGTGCCAGCTCTCACGGGGAGAACACTGAAGCTTTCTTT.

The chain couples TRBV9 to TRBJ1-5, with no clear D. The CDR3 sequence is 16 residues long. Germline V gene data show CDR1 as SGDLS and CDR2 as YYNGEE. V was trimmed by 0 bases and J by 1 base, leaving 11 bases between them. CDR3 sequence reads: CASSVGGGLSNQPQHF. Written as DNA, the CDR3 is TGTGCCAGCAGCGTAGGAGGAGGATTAAGCAATCAGCCCCAGCATTTT.

CDR3 sequence (DNA): TGTGCCAGCAGTACAGGGCTAGGCACTGAAGCTTTCTTT. Residues: CASSTGLGTEAFF. The chain joins TRBV2 to TRBJ1-1, with D maybe TRBD1 (6 bases). There are 13 residues in the CDR3. Germline V gene lookup returns CDR1 SNHLY and CDR2 FYNNEI. V gave up 5 bases and J gave up 4 bases, with 11 bases separating them.

The rearrangement joins TRBV27 to TRBJ2-7; D remains unclear. Germline values: CDR1 MNHEY, CDR2 SMNVEV (reference sequence). CDR3 length: 23 residues. Trimming stripped 2 bases from V and 2 bases from J, with 37 bases between. The CDR3 coding sequence is TGTGCCAGCAGTTTACCCGCCCTCGGTATGTTGGTAGACACAACCTTAGACCCCTACGAGCAGTACTTC. This gives the protein CASSLPALGMLVDTTLDPYEQYF.

The rearrangement uses TRBV28 and TRBJ2-1; D is possibly TRBD1 (6 bases). The germline CDR1 and CDR2 sequences are MDHEN and SYDVKM. Deletions cut 9 bases from V and 0 bases from J, with 9 bases between. This CDR3 has 13 amino acids. The CDR3 region is CASLTGSYNEQFF. The CDR3 DNA follows: TGTGCCAGTCTGACAGGCTCCTACAATGAGCAGTTCTTC.

This rearrangement joins TRBV19 to TRBJ2-2, with 7 positions matching TRBD1. Germline V gene sequence: CDR1 LNHDA, CDR2 SQIVND (reference sequence). V gave up 2 bases and J gave up 3 bases; unmatched junction bases: 3. The CDR3 sequence is 15 residues long. For the CDR3, the DNA is TGTGCCAGTAGTATAACAGGGGCGTACACCGGGGAGCTGTTTTTT. Translating gives CASSITGAYTGELFF.

Regarding this clone: The same CDR3 is also encoded by other DNA sequences in this sample. The gene calls are TRBV19 and TRBJ1-1; perhaps TRBD1 as D (6 bases). Germline V gives CDR1 LNHDA, CDR2 SQIVND (reference sequence). The CDR3 consists of 13 residues. V gave up 6 bases and J gave up 3 bases, with 11 bases separating them. CDR3 region: CASSIQGYTEAFF. The CDR3 DNA reads as TGTGCCAGTAGCATACAGGGATACACTGAAGCTTTCTTT.

Here the CDR3 reads CASRTGTYEQYF. The DNA of the CDR3 is TGTGCCAGCCGGACAGGGACCTACGAGCAGTACTTC. The V and J genes are TRBV18 and TRBJ2-7; 8 nucleotides match TRBD1. V lost 8 bases and J lost 2; bases outside the gene matches: 2. The CDR3 sequence is 12 residues long. Germline V gives CDR1 KGHSH, CDR2 LQKENI.